The clone carrying this T cell receptor beta chain turned up a few times. The data were obtained in a study of response to subunit inactivated influenza vaccine. One entry per CDR3 protein, called by TCRdb with MiXCR from the RT-PCR reads. The table shows about 540,000 distinct CDR3 sequences, with less than 25% occurring only once. These data were also filed under a second study, of T cells expressing NK-cell markers. That study adds: For TCR beta, cDNA was produced by 5'RACE template switching with UMIs.

The clonotype comes from a man between 45 and 60 years old who received an inactivated influenza vaccine. Sequenced material: CD4+ T cells sorted from PBMCs, taken 12 days after vaccination.

The CDR3 is CASRNGGGNEQFF. CDR3 nucleotides: TGCGCCAGCAGGAATGGTGGGGGGAATGAGCAGTTCTTC. The V call is TRBV5-1, the J call TRBJ2-1; a weak D match, TRBD2 (6 bases). Germline values: CDR1 SGHRS, CDR2 YFSETQ. The CDR3 runs to 13 residues. Trimming stripped 5 bases from V and 7 bases from J, with 13 bases between.